This TCR beta chain is drawn from a study of cytomegalovirus exposure and HLA in healthy donors. The germline V gene has CDR1 MGHRA and CDR2 YSYEKL. The CDR3 spans 14 residues. V lost 6 bases and J 3 bases, leaving 15 bases between the germline ends. Generated by immunoSEQ multiplex PCR, the TCRdb table keeps only in-frame clones and is missing some. Among more than 65,000 clones listed, 90% to 95% were seen once. Sample: PBMCs. The clonotype was recovered from a man between 18 and 29 years old in good health and CMV-seronegative. This rearrangement joins TRBV4-1 to TRBJ2-7; the D gene is possibly TRBD2 (7 bases). The CDR3 region has the DNA TGCGCCAGCAGTCCCCGGGGGGCTTACTACGAGCAGTACTTC. Residues: CASSPRGAYYEQYF.